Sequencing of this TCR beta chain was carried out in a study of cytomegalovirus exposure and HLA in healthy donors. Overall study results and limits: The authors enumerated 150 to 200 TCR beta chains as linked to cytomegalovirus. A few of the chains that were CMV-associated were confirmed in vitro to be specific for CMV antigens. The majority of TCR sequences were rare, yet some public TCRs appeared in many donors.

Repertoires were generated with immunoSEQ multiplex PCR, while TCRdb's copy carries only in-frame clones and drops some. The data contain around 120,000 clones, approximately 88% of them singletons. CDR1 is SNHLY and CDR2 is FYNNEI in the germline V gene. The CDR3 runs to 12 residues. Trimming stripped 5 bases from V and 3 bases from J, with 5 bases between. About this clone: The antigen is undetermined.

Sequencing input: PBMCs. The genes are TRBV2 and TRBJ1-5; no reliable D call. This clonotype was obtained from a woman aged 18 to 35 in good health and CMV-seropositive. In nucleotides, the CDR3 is TGTGCCAGCAGTCTGTACAATCAGCCCCAGCATTTT. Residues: CASSLYNQPQHF.